The next 25 T cell receptor beta chains were all read from a single sample in a study of cytomegalovirus exposure and HLA in healthy donors. With 60 Vbeta and 13 Jbeta primers, the PCR was carried out. Sequenced by immunoSEQ multiplex PCR; TCRdb stores in-frame clones only, minus some. The table has 150,000 to 200,000 clones, roughly an eighth seen once. The sequenced sample consisted of PBMCs. These receptors came from a man in his forties or fifties in good health and CMV-seropositive.

In its sample, this clone was seen a few times. The rearrangement links TRBV5-8 to TRBJ2-2; a possible D gene is TRBD1 (6 bases). V gave up 0 bases and J gave up 7 bases, with 13 bases separating them. In germline, CDR1 is SGHTS, CDR2 YDEGEE. CDR3 size: 15 residues. The CDR3 DNA follows: TGTGCCAGCAGCTTGGGGACAGCACTGATCGGGGAGCTGTTTTTT. Its protein product is CASSLGTALIGELFF. The entire variable domain, with the rest obtained from reference TRBV5-8 and TRBJ2-2, is as follows: EAGVTQSPTHLIKTRGQQATLRCSPISGHTSVYWYQQALGLGLQFLLWYDEGEERNRGNFPPRFSGRQFPNYSSELNVNALELEDSALYLCASSLGTALIGELFFGEGSRLTVL.

The V gene is TRBV6-1, the J gene TRBJ1-5, with TRBD1 matching 10 bases. The CDR3 is 15 residues long. From germline, CDR1 is MNHNS and CDR2 SASEGT. The junction had 2 bases not matched to a gene; V was cut back by 1 base and J by 5 bases. The DNA of the CDR3 is TGTGCCAGCAGTGAAGGACAGGGGGCACATCAGCCCCAGCATTTT. Protein product: CASSEGQGAHQPQHF.

This clone was recorded only once. This chain uses TRBV4-3 with TRBJ1-5; D may be TRBD1 (6 bases). Germline CDR1 and CDR2: LGHNA and YSLEER. This CDR3 is 14 amino acids long. V shed 0 bases and J shed 12 bases, with 15 bases lying between them. This CDR3 is CASSQDWGGPHQHF. In DNA, the CDR3 is TGCGCCAGCAGCCAAGATTGGGGGGGCCCTCACCAGCATTTT.

This clone was detected only a few times. This chain connects TRBV9 to TRBJ1-5, with D perhaps matching TRBD1 (5 bases). Germline CDR1 reads SGDLS; CDR2 reads YYNGEE. The CDR3 consists of 13 residues. V lost 4 bases and J lost 4, with 9 bases in between. The CDR3 is CASSMGPNQPQHF. CDR3 sequence (DNA): TGTGCCAGCAGCATGGGGCCAAATCAGCCCCAGCATTTT.

The sample holds a few counts of this clone. This chain joins TRBV28 and TRBJ1-1, with D possibly matching TRBD1 (6 bases). This CDR3 comprises 15 residues. CDR1 is MDHEN, CDR2 SYDVKM, per germline. V lost 4 bases and J lost 0, with 12 bases in between. The CDR3 loop reads CASSSLQGVNTEAFF. The CDR3 region has the DNA TGTGCCAGCAGTTCATTACAGGGCGTGAACACTGAAGCTTTCTTT.

The CDR3 nucleotides are TGTGCCAGCAGCTCGGGACACCTCACGGATACGCAGTATTTT. Translation: CASSSGHLTDTQYF. J is TRBJ2-3 and V is TRBV7-2; D may be TRBD1 (6 bases). Germline V gives CDR1 SGHTA, CDR2 FQGNSA. This CDR3 has 14 amino acids. Trimming removed 4 bases at V and 6 bases at J, with 14 bases between.

This rearrangement joins TRBV7-3 to TRBJ2-1; D might be TRBD1 (5 bases). Germline loops: CDR1 SGHTA, CDR2 FQGTGA. The germline V and J ends were trimmed by 4 bases and 4 bases, with 11 bases remaining between them. The CDR3 is made up of 14 amino acids. The CDR3 reads CASSSPGPYNEQFF. Written as DNA, the CDR3 is TGTGCCAGCAGCTCCCCAGGGCCTTACAATGAGCAGTTCTTC. Based on the CDR3 plus reference TRBV7-3 and TRBJ2-1, the full variable domain is GAGVSQTPSNKVTEKGKYVELRCDPISGHTALYWYRQSLGQGPEFLIYFQGTGAADDSGLPNDRFFAVRPEGSVSTLKIQRTERGDSAVYLCASSSPGPYNEQFFGPGTRLTVL.

This clone was observed a single time. Germline is not matched at one junction end, which may reflect a read error. This chain joins TRBV5-4 and TRBJ2-2; D may be TRBD2 (5 bases). In germline, CDR1 is SGHNT, CDR2 YYREEE (reference sequence). The length of the CDR3 is 15 residues. CDR3 loop: CASSLGTTNTGELFF. DNA for the CDR3: TGTGCCAGCAGCTTGGGGACCACGAACACCGGGGAGCTGTTTTTC.

The chain combines TRBV7-8 with TRBJ2-3; 10 nucleotides align to TRBD2. This CDR3 region has 15 residues. The junction had 3 bases not matched to a gene; V was cut back by 5 bases and J by 1 base. The germline V gene encodes CDR1 SGHVS and CDR2 FQNEAQ. The CDR3 coding sequence is TGTGCCAGCAGCCCCCTAGCGGGGGGCACAGATACGCAGTATTTT. This translates into CASSPLAGGTDTQYF.

Only a few counts were recorded for this clone. The CDR3 here is CASSLDPGLSEKLFF. CDR3 DNA sequence: TGCGCCAGCAGCTTGGATCCGGGTTTGAGTGAAAAACTGTTTTTT. V is TRBV5-1 and J is TRBJ1-4; no firm D call. V lost 0 bases and J lost 7, with 13 bases in between. The germline V gene encodes CDR1 SGHRS and CDR2 YFSETQ. This CDR3 is 15 amino acids long.

In its sample, this clone was seen a few times. The chain is built from TRBV11-2 and TRBJ1-1; D ambiguous. CDR1 is SGHAT and CDR2 is FQNNGV in the germline V gene. The CDR3 is 14 residues long. Trimming removed 7 bases from V and 1 base from J, with 13 bases in between. In DNA, the CDR3 is TGTGCCAGCACCGTTGGGCCAGGGAACACTGAAGCTTTCTTT. It encodes CASTVGPGNTEAFF.

The sample holds a few counts of this clone. The V call is TRBV27, the J call TRBJ1-5; a weak D match, TRBD1 (6 bases). The CDR3 sequence is 16 residues long. Trimming removed 5 bases from V and 2 bases from J, with 16 bases in between. Germline-derived CDR1 and CDR2 are MNHEY and SMNVEV (reference sequence). CDR3 sequence: CASSEGHAGGNQPQHF. Here the CDR3 DNA reads TGTGCCAGCAGTGAGGGACATGCTGGGGGCAATCAGCCCCAGCATTTT.

The V and J genes are TRBV5-1 and TRBJ1-1, with 7 bases aligning to TRBD1. The germline V gene has CDR1 SGHRS and CDR2 YFSETQ. V shed 4 bases and J 0 bases; nucleotides not matched to a gene: 6. This CDR3 comprises 15 residues. CDR3 region: CASSPRQGMNTEAFF. The CDR3 coding sequence is TGCGCCAGCAGCCCCAGACAGGGTATGAACACTGAAGCTTTCTTT.

This clone was observed a handful of times. The genes are TRBV5-6 and TRBJ2-3; a weak D match, TRBD1 (5 bases). CDR1 is SGHDT, CDR2 YYEEEE, per germline. The CDR3 runs 15 residues. Trimming stripped 4 bases from V and 0 bases from J, with 12 bases between. The CDR3 protein is CASSPGAFSTDTQYF. DNA for the CDR3: TGTGCCAGCAGCCCTGGGGCCTTTAGCACAGATACGCAGTATTTT.

The genes are TRBV6-1 and TRBJ1-4; perhaps TRBD1 as D (6 bases). The CDR3 length is 17 residues. Germline V gene lookup returns CDR1 MNHNS and CDR2 SASEGT. V gave up 2 bases and J gave up 6 bases, with 19 bases separating them. As DNA, the CDR3 is TGTGCCAGCAGTGAAAATGGGGGCCCAGGGCGGGATGAAAAACTGTTTTTT. It yields the protein CASSENGGPGRDEKLFF.

This clone has a handful of counts. The V and J genes are TRBV2 and TRBJ1-1; D ambiguous. CDR1 is SNHLY and CDR2 is FYNNEI in the germline V gene. The CDR3 has 11 amino acids. CDR3 bases: TGTGTGTGGACTCCGAACACTGAAGCTTTCTTT. Its translation is CVWTPNTEAFF.

The chain uses TRBV5-8 and TRBJ2-1; a weak D match, TRBD2 (7 bases). Germline V gene sequence: CDR1 SGHTS, CDR2 YDEGEE. This CDR3 has 16 amino acids. The germline V and J ends were trimmed by 2 bases and 6 bases, with 18 bases remaining between them. The CDR3 reads CASSLLLGGLGNEQFF. As DNA, the CDR3 is TGTGCCAGCAGCTTACTCCTGGGGGGGCTTGGCAATGAGCAGTTCTTC.

The J gene is TRBJ1-1, the V gene TRBV5-4; D not resolved. There are 13 residues in the CDR3. The V end was cut by 0 bases, the J end by 5 bases, with 8 bases between. Germline lookup yields CDR1 SGHNT and CDR2 YYREEE (reference sequence). The CDR3 DNA follows: TGTGCCAGCAGCTTGGTCCGCGGAACTGAAGCTTTCTTT. It yields the protein CASSLVRGTEAFF.

The sample holds a few counts of this clone. This sequence joins TRBV27 and TRBJ2-7; the D gene is possibly TRBD2 (7 bases). In germline, CDR1 is MNHEY, CDR2 SMNVEV (reference sequence). V lost 6 bases, J lost 9 bases, and 21 bases lay in between. The CDR3 length is 14 residues. CDR3 protein: CASSSRGGEDGQYF. The CDR3 DNA reads as TGTGCCAGCAGCTCCCGAGGGGGGGAGGACGGGCAGTACTTC.

This clone was picked up a small number of times. The chain uses TRBV6-5 and TRBJ2-1; 10 bases map to TRBD1. CDR3 length: 15 amino acids. Per the germline V gene, CDR1 is MNHEY and CDR2 is SVGAGI. Germline trimming cut 2 bases from V and 7 bases from J; bases unmatched to any gene: 5. The CDR3 region has the DNA TGTGCCAGCAGTTACGCGACAGGGGGCCTTAATGAGCAGTTCTTC. Protein: CASSYATGGLNEQFF.

This clone was detected a few times. V is TRBV6-5 and J is TRBJ2-1; 16 nucleotides agree with TRBD2. Trimming cost V 6 bases and J 12 bases; bases outside gene matches: 8. The CDR3 contains 15 residues. Germline loops: CDR1 MNHEY, CDR2 SVGAGI. CDR3 protein: CASSPGTSGGAGQFF. In DNA, the CDR3 is TGTGCCAGCAGCCCCGGGACTAGCGGGGGGGCGGGGCAGTTCTTC.

The chain links TRBV9 to TRBJ2-5; 9 bases line up with TRBD1. CDR1 is SGDLS and CDR2 is YYNGEE in the germline V gene. Unmatched junction bases numbered 6, after V lost 2 bases and J lost 4 bases. This CDR3 has 15 amino acids. CDR3 coding DNA: TGTGCCAGCAGCGTGACAGGGGGAGTGGGAGAGACCCAGTACTTC. Its translation: CASSVTGGVGETQYF.

This clone has just a few counts. The rearrangement uses TRBV7-8 and TRBJ1-1, with D possibly being TRBD1 (5 bases). V was shortened by 1 base and J by 0 bases, with 18 bases between the two germline ends. This CDR3 has 18 amino acids. Germline lookup yields CDR1 SGHVS and CDR2 FQNEAQ. CDR3 in DNA: TGTGCCAGCAGCTTAGGGTTCGGGGGTCGCGGCATGAACACTGAAGCTTTCTTT. Its protein product is CASSLGFGGRGMNTEAFF.

The sample holds a few counts of this clone. The rearrangement joins TRBV7-2 to TRBJ2-1, with a possible D match to TRBD2 (5 bases). This CDR3 is 15 amino acids long. The germline V gene encodes CDR1 SGHTA and CDR2 FQGNSA. V was pared by 4 bases and J by 0 bases, with 10 bases between. The CDR3 DNA reads as TGTGCCAGCAGCTCTGGACTGAGCTCCTACAATGAGCAGTTCTTC. Translating gives CASSSGLSSYNEQFF.

This clone was counted a few times. The chain joins TRBV10-2 to TRBJ1-1; D gene uncertain. This CDR3 spans 11 amino acids. Per the germline V gene, CDR1 is WSHSY and CDR2 is SAAADI. Trimming shortened V by 6 bases and J by 3 bases, and 5 bases separated the two germline ends. The CDR3 spells CASRLDTEAFF. DNA of the CDR3: TGCGCCAGCAGACTGGACACTGAAGCTTTCTTT.